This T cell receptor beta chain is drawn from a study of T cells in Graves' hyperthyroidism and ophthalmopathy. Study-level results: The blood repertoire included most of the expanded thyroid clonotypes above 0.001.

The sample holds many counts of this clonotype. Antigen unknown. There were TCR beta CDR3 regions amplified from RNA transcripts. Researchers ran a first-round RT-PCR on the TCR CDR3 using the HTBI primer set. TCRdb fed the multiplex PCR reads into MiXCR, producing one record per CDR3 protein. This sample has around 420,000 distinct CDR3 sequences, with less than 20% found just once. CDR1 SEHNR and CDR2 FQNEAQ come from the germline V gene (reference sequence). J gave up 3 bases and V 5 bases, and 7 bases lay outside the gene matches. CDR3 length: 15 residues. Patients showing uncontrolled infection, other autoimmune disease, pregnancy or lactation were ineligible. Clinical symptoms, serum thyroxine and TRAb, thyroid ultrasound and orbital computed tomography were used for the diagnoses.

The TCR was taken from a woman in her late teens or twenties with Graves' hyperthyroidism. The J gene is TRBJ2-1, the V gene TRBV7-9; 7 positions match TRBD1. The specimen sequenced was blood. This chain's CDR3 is CASSPRGQLYNEQFF. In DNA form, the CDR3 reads TGTGCCAGCAGCCCCCGGGGACAGCTCTACAATGAGCAGTTCTTC.